Below are 23 T cell receptor beta chains sequenced from a single sample in a study of T-cell memory formation after mild COVID-19. TCRdb re-called the 5' RACE reads with MiXCR, one entry per CDR3 protein. The table records a few hundred thousand distinct CDR3 sequences, roughly an eighth of them present only once. The specimen sequenced was PBMCs or a T cell subset sorted from them (not recorded which). The receptors shown here come from a man between 18 and 29 years old who had mild COVID-19 (a few samples of this study predate the infection). Cell type and time point are not known.

This clonotype came up a few times. The genes are TRBV12-3 or TRBV12-4 and TRBJ1-1, with D unclear. Trimming pared 3 bases from V and 1 base from J, leaving 9 bases between. The CDR3 is made up of 14 amino acids. CDR3 amino acids: CASSFRVGNTEAFF. The DNA of the CDR3 is TGTGCCAGCAGTTTCCGGGTGGGGAACACTGAAGCTTTCTTT.

This chain links TRBV20-1 with TRBJ2-1; TRBD2 agrees at 12 bases. J gave up 8 bases and V 5 bases, and 7 bases lay outside the gene matches. The CDR3 has 14 amino acids. CDR1 is DFQATT, CDR2 SNEGSKA, per germline (reference sequence). This CDR3 reads CSAPTSGGVHEQFF. CDR3 DNA: TGCAGTGCTCCGACTAGCGGGGGTGTCCATGAGCAGTTCTTC.

The chain employs TRBV7-9 and TRBJ2-1; 12 nucleotides line up with TRBD2. The CDR3 covers 19 residues. Germline assignment: CDR1 SEHNR and CDR2 FQNEAQ (reference sequence). Trimming took 6 bases from V and 7 from J; bases not matched to a gene: 19. Here the CDR3 DNA reads TGTGCCAGCAGATTCCGGGACAGGGATTCTCTAGCGGGGGGGAATGAGCAGTTCTTC. Translated: CASRFRDRDSLAGGNEQFF.

This clonotype was recorded only once. J is TRBJ2-7 and V is TRBV11-2, with 9 bases aligning to TRBD1. The V gene end was trimmed by 6 bases and the J gene end by 4 bases; junction bases not matched to a gene: 10. The CDR3 has 15 residues. Per germline, CDR1 SGHAT and CDR2 FQNNGV. The CDR3 DNA reads as TGTGCCAGCAGTACTCACAGGGGGCGCGGGTACGAGCAGTACTTC. This gives the protein CASSTHRGRGYEQYF.

This clonotype was seen a few times. This rearrangement joins TRBV6-2 or TRBV6-3 to TRBJ1-5; D ambiguous. CDR1 is MNHEY, CDR2 SVGEGT, per germline. This CDR3 has 14 residues. V lost 2 bases to trimming and J lost 5 bases, with 10 bases between them. CDR3 sequence (DNA): TGTGCCAGCAGTTACCGAGGCCCCCATCAGCCCCAGCATTTT. As protein: CASSYRGPHQPQHF.

This clonotype was detected ten times or more. This sequence joins TRBV7-6 and TRBJ1-2; D is undetermined. Germline V gene sequence: CDR1 SGHVS, CDR2 FNYEAQ. With 5 bases removed from V and 8 bases from J, the gap between germline ends came to 12 bases. The CDR3 is made up of 12 amino acids. CDR3 protein: CASSPDGGGYTF. For the CDR3, the DNA is TGTGCCAGCAGCCCGGACGGCGGCGGCTACACCTTC.

The table lists this clonotype with a count of one. The chain employs TRBV12-3 or TRBV12-4 and TRBJ1-5; 9 bases map to TRBD1. This CDR3 has 15 residues. The J segment lost 4 bases and the V segment lost 6 bases, leaving 7 bases of the junction unmatched. Written as DNA, the CDR3 is TGTGCCAGCAGACCAGGGACAGGGAGTAATCAGCCCCAGCATTTT. Translation gives CASRPGTGSNQPQHF.

This clonotype came up a few times. V usage is TRBV5-5 and J usage is TRBJ2-1; 8 nucleotides match TRBD1. Germline V gene lookup returns CDR1 SGHKS and CDR2 YYEKEE (reference sequence). V was clipped by 5 bases and J by 2 bases; unmatched bases: 9. The CDR3 totals 16 residues. The CDR3 nucleotides are TGTGCCAGCAGGCCCGAACAGGGGGACCCCTACAATGAGCAGTTCTTC. Translation gives CASRPEQGDPYNEQFF. The full variable domain, with the rest looked up from reference TRBV5-5 and TRBJ2-1, is DAGVTQSPTHLIKTRGQQVTLRCSPISGHKSVSWYQQVLGQGPQFIFQYYEKEERGRGNFPDRFSARQFPNYSSELNVNALLLGDSALYLCASRPEQGDPYNEQFFGPGTRLTVL.

This clonotype has ten or more counts. This rearrangement joins TRBV18 to TRBJ2-7, with 9 bases matching TRBD2. CDR1 is KGHSH, CDR2 LQKENI, per germline. The V gene end was trimmed by 1 base and the J gene end by 3 bases; junction bases not matched to a gene: 4. The CDR3 runs to 15 residues. The CDR3: CASSPQRGAYYEQYF. CDR3 coding DNA: TGTGCCAGCTCACCACAGCGGGGGGCTTACTACGAGCAGTACTTC.

This clonotype has more than one count but fewer than ten. The junction does not match germline at one end; this may be a read error. The V gene is TRBV7-3, the J gene TRBJ1-1; possibly TRBD1 for D (6 bases). The V gene's germline CDR1 is SGHTA and CDR2 FQGTGA. This CDR3 is 14 amino acids long. Here the CDR3 reads CASSRAGGATKAFF. CDR3 in DNA: TGTGCCAGCAGCAGGGCGGGGGGGGCCACTAAAGCTTTCTTT.

The table lists this clonotype with many counts. V usage is TRBV29-1 and J usage is TRBJ2-3; 7 bases are a match to TRBD2. The length of the CDR3 is 12 residues. Germline CDR1 is SQVTM and CDR2 is ANQGSEA. The J segment lost 6 bases and the V segment lost 3 bases, leaving 3 bases of the junction unmatched. This chain's CDR3 is CSVDYGGDTQYF. CDR3 nucleotide sequence: TGCAGCGTTGATTACGGGGGGGATACGCAGTATTTT.

The chain employs TRBV18 and TRBJ1-6; tentatively, D is TRBD1 (6 bases). The CDR3 has 14 residues. Germline lookup yields CDR1 KGHSH and CDR2 LQKENI. Trimming took 6 bases from V and 9 from J, leaving 15 bases between them. The CDR3 coding sequence is TGTGCCAGCTCCCCTCCGGGGGGGCCTTCACCCCTCCACTTT. This sequence encodes CASSPPGGPSPLHF.

This clonotype was counted only a few times. The J gene is TRBJ1-1, the V gene TRBV4-2; possibly TRBD1 for D (5 bases). In germline, CDR1 is LGHNA, CDR2 YNFKEQ. The CDR3 contains 15 residues. The V end was cut by 4 bases, the J end by 0 bases, with 12 bases between. CDR3 DNA sequence: TGTGCCAGCAGCCCGCGACAGACCTTGAACACTGAAGCTTTCTTT. Translation: CASSPRQTLNTEAFF.

This clonotype showed up just a few times. The chain joins TRBV5-4 to TRBJ1-1, with 8 bases matching TRBD1. The CDR3 spans 17 residues. Germline trimming cut 0 bases from V and 5 bases from J; bases unmatched to any gene: 12. Germline V gives CDR1 SGHNT, CDR2 YYREEE (reference sequence). This chain's CDR3 is CASSLGRTGISRTEAFF. For the CDR3, the DNA is TGTGCCAGCAGCTTGGGGAGGACAGGGATTTCGAGGACTGAAGCTTTCTTT.

The rearrangement links TRBV4-1 to TRBJ1-6; D might be TRBD1 (5 bases). The CDR3 is 15 amino acids. Germline V gene data show CDR1 as MGHRA and CDR2 as YSYEKL. Trimming stripped 3 bases from V and 5 bases from J, with 11 bases between. CDR3 nucleotides: TGCGCCAGCAGCCATACGACAGTAAATAATTCACCCCTCCACTTT. Protein sequence: CASSHTTVNNSPLHF.

This clonotype has a handful of counts. This chain connects TRBV30 to TRBJ1-1; possibly TRBD1 for D (6 bases). The V gene's germline CDR1 is GTSNPN and CDR2 SVGIG (reference sequence). The V and J ends lost 4 bases and 1 base respectively, with 10 bases between them. The CDR3 has 13 residues. The CDR3 region is CAWMKTGNTEAFF. The CDR3 coding sequence is TGTGCCTGGATGAAGACAGGGAACACTGAAGCTTTCTTT.

In this sample, this clonotype turned up a few times. The gene calls are TRBV12-3 or TRBV12-4 and TRBJ1-1; D is unresolved. CDR3 size: 12 residues. Trimming shortened V by 1 base and J by 10 bases, and 10 bases separated the two germline ends. CDR3 nucleotide sequence: TGTGCCAGCAGTTTAGACGGGGTTACAGCTTTCTTT. Translating it yields CASSLDGVTAFF.

In this sample, this clonotype turned up many times. The chain combines TRBV4-1 with TRBJ1-6; D might be TRBD1 (5 bases). Germline CDR1 reads MGHRA; CDR2 reads YSYEKL. CDR3 length: 17 amino acids. V lost 1 base and J 6 bases, leaving 16 bases between the germline ends. The CDR3 loop is CASSQVLRGARNSPLHF. The CDR3 DNA is TGCGCCAGCAGCCAAGTATTGAGAGGGGCTCGTAATTCACCCCTCCACTTT.

The rearrangement links TRBV20-1 to TRBJ1-5; 7 nucleotides align to TRBD1. V trimming: 3 bases; J trimming: 5 bases; junction bases outside the gene matches: 4. The CDR3 spans 13 residues. Germline loops: CDR1 DFQATT, CDR2 SNEGSKA (reference sequence). The CDR3 is CSASRGVDQPQHF. DNA for the CDR3: TGCAGTGCTAGCAGGGGGGTCGATCAGCCCCAGCATTTT.

This clonotype was observed a few times. V gene TRBV6-5 combines with J gene TRBJ1-5, with 9 positions matching TRBD1. The ends lost 2 bases at V and 3 bases at J; junction bases unmatched: 14. The CDR3 loop spans 19 amino acids. Germline V gene lookup returns CDR1 MNHEY and CDR2 SVGAGI. CDR3 sequence: CASSYRQGVAWLANQPQHF. The DNA for the CDR3 is TGTGCCAGCAGTTACAGACAGGGGGTGGCTTGGCTGGCCAATCAGCCCCAGCATTTT.

This clonotype appeared a few times. V is TRBV7-6 and J is TRBJ1-6; the match to TRBD1 covers 7 bases. The CDR3 is 16 residues long. Germline CDR1 is SGHVS and CDR2 is FNYEAQ. The trim removed 5 bases at V and 6 bases at J, leaving 10 bases unmatched. CDR3 sequence: CASSAPRGLSNSPLHF. CDR3 nucleotide sequence: TGTGCCAGCAGCGCGCCCAGGGGGTTAAGTAATTCACCCCTCCACTTT.

The chain joins TRBV12-3 or TRBV12-4 to TRBJ1-1; possible D gene TRBD1, 6 bases. The CDR3 consists of 10 residues. V was cut by 10 bases and J by 13 bases, with 16 bases left in between. CDR3 coding DNA: TGTGCCACCCGACCAGGGGAAATTTTCTTT. Residues: CATRPGEIFF.

This clonotype was seen only a few times. V usage is TRBV7-6 and J usage is TRBJ2-3; tentative D call: TRBD2 (5 bases). CDR3 size: 13 residues. From germline, CDR1 is SGHVS and CDR2 FNYEAQ. V lost 3 bases, J lost 4 bases, and 8 bases lay in between. The CDR3 DNA follows: TGTGCCAGCAGCTTTTATAGCGCAGATACGCAGTATTTT. It is translated as CASSFYSADTQYF.